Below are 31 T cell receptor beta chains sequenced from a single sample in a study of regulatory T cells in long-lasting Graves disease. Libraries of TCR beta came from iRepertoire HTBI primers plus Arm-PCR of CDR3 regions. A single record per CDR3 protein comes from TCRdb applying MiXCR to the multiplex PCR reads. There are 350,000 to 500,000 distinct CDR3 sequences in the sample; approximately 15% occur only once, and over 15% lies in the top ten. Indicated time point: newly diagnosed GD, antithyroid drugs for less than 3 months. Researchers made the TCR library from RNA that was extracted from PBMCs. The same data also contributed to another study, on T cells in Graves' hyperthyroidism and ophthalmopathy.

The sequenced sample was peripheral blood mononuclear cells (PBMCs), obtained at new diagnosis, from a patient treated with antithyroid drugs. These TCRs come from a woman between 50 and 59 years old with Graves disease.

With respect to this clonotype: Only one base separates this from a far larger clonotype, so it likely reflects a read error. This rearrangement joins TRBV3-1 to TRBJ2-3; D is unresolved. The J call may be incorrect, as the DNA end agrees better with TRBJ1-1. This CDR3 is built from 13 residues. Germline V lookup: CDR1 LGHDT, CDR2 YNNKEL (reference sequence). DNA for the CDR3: TGTGCCAGCAGCCAAGAGGGTGGCACTGGAGCTTTCTTT. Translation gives CASSQEGGTGAFF.

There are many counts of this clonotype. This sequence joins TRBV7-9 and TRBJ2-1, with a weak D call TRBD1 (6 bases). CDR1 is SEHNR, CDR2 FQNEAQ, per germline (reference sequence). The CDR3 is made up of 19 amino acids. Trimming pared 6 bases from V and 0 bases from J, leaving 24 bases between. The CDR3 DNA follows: TGTGCCAGCAGACAGGGCTCCTACCGACTACAAAGCTCCTACAATGAGCAGTTCTTC. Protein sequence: CASRQGSYRLQSSYNEQFF.

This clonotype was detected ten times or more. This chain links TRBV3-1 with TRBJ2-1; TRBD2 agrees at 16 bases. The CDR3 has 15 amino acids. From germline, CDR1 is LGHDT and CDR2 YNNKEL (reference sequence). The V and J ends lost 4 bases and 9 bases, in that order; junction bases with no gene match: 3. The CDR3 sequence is CASSPGLAGGVEQFF. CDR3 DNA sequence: TGTGCCAGCAGCCCGGGACTAGCGGGAGGGGTTGAGCAGTTCTTC.

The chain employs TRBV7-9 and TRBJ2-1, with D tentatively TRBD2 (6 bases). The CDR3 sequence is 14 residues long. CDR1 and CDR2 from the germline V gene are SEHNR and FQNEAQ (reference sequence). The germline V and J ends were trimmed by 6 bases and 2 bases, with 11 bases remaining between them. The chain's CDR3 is CASSIAVTYNEQFF. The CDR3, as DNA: TGTGCCAGCAGTATAGCGGTTACCTACAATGAGCAGTTCTTC.

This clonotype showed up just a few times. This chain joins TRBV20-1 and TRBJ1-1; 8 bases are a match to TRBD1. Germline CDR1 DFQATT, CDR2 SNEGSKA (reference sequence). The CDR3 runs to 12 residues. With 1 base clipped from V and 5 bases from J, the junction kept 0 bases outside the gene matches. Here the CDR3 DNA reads TGCAGTGCTAGAGGGACAGGGACTGAAGCTTTCTTT. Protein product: CSARGTGTEAFF.

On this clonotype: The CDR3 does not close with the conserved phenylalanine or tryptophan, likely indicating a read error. The CDR3 nucleotides read TGTGCCAGCTCACCTCGGGGCAGGGGAAGGGTCAATCAGCCCCAGCATTCT. As protein: CASSPRGRGRVNQPQHS. The V gene is TRBV18, the J gene TRBJ1-5; possibly TRBD1 for D (6 bases). The V gene's germline CDR1 is KGHSH and CDR2 LQKENI. This CDR3 has 17 residues. The V and J ends lost 3 bases and 3 bases respectively, with 18 bases between them.

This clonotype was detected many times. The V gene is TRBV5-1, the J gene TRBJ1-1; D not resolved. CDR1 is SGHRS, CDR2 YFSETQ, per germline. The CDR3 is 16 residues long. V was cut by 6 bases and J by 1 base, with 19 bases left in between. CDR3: CASKSESGSPNTEAFF. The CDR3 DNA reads TGCGCCAGCAAGTCGGAGAGCGGCAGCCCGAACACTGAAGCTTTCTTT.

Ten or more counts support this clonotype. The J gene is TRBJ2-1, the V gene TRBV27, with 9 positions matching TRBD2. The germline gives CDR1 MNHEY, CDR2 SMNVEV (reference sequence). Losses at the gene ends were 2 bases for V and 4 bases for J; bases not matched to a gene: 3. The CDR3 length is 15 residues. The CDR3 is CASSLAGGRYNEQFF. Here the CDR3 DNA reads TGTGCCAGCAGTTTAGCGGGAGGGCGGTACAATGAGCAGTTCTTC.

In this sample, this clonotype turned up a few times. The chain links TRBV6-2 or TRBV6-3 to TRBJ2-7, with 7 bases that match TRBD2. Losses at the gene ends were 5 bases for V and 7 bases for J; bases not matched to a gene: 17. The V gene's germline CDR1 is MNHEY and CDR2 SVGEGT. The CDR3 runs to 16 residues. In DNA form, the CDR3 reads TGTGCCAGCAGTCCCTATGGGACCACCGAAGCGGGGGAGCAGTACTTC. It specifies CASSPYGTTEAGEQYF.

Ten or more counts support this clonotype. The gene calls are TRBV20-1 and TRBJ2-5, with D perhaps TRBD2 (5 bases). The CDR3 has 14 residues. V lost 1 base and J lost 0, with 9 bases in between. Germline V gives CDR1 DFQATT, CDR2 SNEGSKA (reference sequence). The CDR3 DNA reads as TGCAGTGCTAGAGCCGGACTGAACCAAGAGACCCAGTACTTC. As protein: CSARAGLNQETQYF.

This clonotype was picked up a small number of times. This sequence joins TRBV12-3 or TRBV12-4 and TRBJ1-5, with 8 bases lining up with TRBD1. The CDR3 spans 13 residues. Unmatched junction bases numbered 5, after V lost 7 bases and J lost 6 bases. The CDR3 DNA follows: TGTGCCAGCACCCGACAGGGGCTTCAGCCCCAGCATTTT. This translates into CASTRQGLQPQHF.

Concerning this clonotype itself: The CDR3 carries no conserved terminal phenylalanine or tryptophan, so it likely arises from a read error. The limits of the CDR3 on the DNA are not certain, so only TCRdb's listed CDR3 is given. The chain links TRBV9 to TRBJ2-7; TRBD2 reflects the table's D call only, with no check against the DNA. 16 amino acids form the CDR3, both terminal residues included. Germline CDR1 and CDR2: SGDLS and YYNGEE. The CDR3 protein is CASSAGTSGRPYEQCL.

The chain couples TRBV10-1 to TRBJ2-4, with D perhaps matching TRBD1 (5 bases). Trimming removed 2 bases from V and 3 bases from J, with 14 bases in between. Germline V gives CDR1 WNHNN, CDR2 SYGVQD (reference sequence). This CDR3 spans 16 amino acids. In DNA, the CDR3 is TGCGCCAGCAGTGAGACCTCTTATAGGGGCAAAAACATTCAGTACTTC. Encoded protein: CASSETSYRGKNIQYF.

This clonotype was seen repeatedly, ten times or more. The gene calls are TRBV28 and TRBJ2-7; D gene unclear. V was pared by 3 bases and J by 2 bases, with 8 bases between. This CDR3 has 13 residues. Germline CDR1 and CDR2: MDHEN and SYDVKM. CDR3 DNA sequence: TGTGCCAGCAGTTTGGCGAACACCTACGAGCAGTACTTC. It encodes CASSLANTYEQYF.

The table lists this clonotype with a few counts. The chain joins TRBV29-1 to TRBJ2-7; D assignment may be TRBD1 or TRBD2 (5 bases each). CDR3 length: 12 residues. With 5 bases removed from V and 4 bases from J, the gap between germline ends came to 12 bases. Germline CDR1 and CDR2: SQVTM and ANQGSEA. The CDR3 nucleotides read TGCAGCGTTACAGGCGGGCGGTACGAGCAGTACTTC. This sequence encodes CSVTGGRYEQYF.

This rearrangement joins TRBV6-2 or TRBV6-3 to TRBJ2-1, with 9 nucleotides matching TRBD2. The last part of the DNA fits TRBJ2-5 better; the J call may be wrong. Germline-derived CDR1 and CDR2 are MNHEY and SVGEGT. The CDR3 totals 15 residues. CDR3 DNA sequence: TGTGCCGCTTCTTCCCGGGCGGGAGGGCTGGAGACCCAGTACTTC. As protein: CAASSRAGGLETQYF.

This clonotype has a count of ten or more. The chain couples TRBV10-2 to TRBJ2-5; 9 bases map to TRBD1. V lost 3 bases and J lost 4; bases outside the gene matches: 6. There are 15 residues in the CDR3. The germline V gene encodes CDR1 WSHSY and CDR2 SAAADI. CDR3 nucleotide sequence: TGCGCCAGCAGTGATACGGGACAGGGATTAGAGACCCAGTACTTC. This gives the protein CASSDTGQGLETQYF.

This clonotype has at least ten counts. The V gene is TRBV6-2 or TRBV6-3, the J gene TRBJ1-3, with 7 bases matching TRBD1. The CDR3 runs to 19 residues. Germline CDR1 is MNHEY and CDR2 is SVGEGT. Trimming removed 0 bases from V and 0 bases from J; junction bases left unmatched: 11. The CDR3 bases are TGTGCCAGCAGTTACTCTCCTTGGTACAGGGGCAGCTCTGGAAACACCATATATTTT. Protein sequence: CASSYSPWYRGSSGNTIYF.

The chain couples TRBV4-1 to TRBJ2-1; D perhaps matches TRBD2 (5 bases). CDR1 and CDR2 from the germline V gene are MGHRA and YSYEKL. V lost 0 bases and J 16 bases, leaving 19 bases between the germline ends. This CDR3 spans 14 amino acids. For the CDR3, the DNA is TGCGCCAGCAGCCAAGATATCGCAACTAGTTTGGTATTCTTC. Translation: CASSQDIATSLVFF.

DNA for the CDR3: TGCGCCAGCAGCTTTCGAACAGGGGGACAAGAGACCCAGTACTTC. This codes for CASSFRTGGQETQYF. V gene TRBV5-1 combines with J gene TRBJ2-5; 8 bases fit TRBD1. The CDR3 is 15 amino acids. J lost 2 bases, V lost 2 bases, and 5 bases had no gene match. Germline CDR1 reads SGHRS; CDR2 reads YFSETQ.

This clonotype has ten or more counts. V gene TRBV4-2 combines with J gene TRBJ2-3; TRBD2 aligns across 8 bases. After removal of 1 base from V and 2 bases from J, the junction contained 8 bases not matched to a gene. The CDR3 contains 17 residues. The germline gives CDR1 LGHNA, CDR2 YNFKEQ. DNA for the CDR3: TGTGCCAGCAGCCAAGCGTCACTAGCGGTACACACAGATACGCAGTATTTT. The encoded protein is CASSQASLAVHTDTQYF.

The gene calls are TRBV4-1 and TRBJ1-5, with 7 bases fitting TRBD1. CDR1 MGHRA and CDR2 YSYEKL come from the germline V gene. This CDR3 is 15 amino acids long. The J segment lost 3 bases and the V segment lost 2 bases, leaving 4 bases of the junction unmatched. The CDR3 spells CASSQRQGINQPQHF. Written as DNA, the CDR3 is TGCGCCAGCAGCCAACGACAGGGTATCAATCAGCCCCAGCATTTT.

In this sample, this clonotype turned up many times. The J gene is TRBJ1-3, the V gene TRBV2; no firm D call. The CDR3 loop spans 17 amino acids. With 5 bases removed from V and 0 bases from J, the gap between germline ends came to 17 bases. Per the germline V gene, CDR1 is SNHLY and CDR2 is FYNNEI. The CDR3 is CASSRWTAESSGNTIYF. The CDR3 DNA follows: TGTGCCAGCAGTCGGTGGACTGCCGAGAGCTCTGGAAACACCATATATTTT. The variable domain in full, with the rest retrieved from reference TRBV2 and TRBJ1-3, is EPEVTQTPSHQVTQMGQEVILRCVPISNHLYFYWYRQILGQKVEFLVSFYNNEISEKSEIFDDQFSVERPDGSNFTLKIRSTKLEDSAMYFCASSRWTAESSGNTIYFGEGSWLTVV.

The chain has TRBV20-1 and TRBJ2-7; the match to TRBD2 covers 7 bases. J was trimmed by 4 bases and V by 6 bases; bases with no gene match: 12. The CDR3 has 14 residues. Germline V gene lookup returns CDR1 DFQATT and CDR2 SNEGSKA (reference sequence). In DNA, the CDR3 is TGCAGTGCGAACCCGGCTAGCGGCTCGTACGAGCAGTACTTC. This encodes CSANPASGSYEQYF.

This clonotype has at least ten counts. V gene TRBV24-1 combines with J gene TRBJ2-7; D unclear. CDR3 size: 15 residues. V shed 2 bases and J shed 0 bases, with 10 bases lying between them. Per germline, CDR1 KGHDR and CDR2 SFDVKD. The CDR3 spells CATSDSRHASYEQYF. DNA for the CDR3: TGTGCCACCAGTGATTCCCGACATGCCTCCTACGAGCAGTACTTC.

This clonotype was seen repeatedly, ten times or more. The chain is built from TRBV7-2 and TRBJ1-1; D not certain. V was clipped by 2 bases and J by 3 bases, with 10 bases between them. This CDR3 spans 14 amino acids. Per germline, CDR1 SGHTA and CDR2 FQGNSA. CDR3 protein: CASSLYSVYTEAFF. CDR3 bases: TGTGCCAGCAGCTTATATTCAGTGTACACTGAAGCTTTCTTT.

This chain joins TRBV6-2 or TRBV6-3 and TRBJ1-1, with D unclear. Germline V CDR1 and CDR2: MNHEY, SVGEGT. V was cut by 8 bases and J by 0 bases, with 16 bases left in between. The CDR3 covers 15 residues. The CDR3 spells CASHPRGQLNTEAFF. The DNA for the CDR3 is TGTGCCAGCCACCCTCGAGGGCAGCTGAACACTGAAGCTTTCTTT.

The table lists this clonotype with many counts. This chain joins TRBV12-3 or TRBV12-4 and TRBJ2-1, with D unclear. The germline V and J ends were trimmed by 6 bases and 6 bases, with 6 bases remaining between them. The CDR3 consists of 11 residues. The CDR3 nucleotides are TGTGCCAGCAGCCTTATCAATGAGCAGTTCTTC. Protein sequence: CASSLINEQFF.

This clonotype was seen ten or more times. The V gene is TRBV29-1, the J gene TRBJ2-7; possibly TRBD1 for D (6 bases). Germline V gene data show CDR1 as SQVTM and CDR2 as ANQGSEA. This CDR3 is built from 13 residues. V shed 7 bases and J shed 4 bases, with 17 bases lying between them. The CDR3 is CSATGKHQYEQYF. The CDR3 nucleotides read TGCAGCGCTACAGGGAAGCATCAGTACGAGCAGTACTTC.

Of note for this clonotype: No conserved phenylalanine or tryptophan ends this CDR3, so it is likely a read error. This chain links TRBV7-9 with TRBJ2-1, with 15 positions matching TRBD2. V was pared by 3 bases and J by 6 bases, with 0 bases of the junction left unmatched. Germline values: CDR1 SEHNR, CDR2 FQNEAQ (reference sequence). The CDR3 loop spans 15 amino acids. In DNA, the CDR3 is TGTGCCAGCAGCTTGGGACTAGCGGGAGGCAATGAGCAGTTCTCC. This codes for CASSLGLAGGNEQFS.

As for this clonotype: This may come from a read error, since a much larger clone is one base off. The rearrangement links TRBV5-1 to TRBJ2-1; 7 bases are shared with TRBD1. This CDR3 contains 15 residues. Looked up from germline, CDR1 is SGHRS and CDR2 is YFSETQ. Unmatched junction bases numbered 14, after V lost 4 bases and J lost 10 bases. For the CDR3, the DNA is TGCGCCAGCAGCAGGGCCGGGACAGCGATCTACGAGCAGTTCTTC. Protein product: CASSRAGTAIYEQFF.